The TCR beta chain described here comes from a study of blood T cell repertoires in COVID-19. Some clones are missing from TCRdb's copy, which holds only in-frame ones; the method was immunoSEQ multiplex PCR. The sample lists around 300,000 clones, about four fifths occurring once. V dropped 0 bases and J dropped 4; count of bases not matched to a gene: 2. Germline V gene data show CDR1 as SGHAT and CDR2 as FQNNGV. CDR3 length: 15 residues. The source of this sequence is a woman aged 45-65 years who had recovered from COVID-19. The chain carries TRBV11-2 and TRBJ2-3; 9 bases are shared with TRBD2. Sequenced input: peripheral blood. The DNA for the CDR3 is TGTGCCAGCAGCTTAGAAGGCGGGGGGGCAGATACGCAGTATTTT. Translating gives CASSLEGGGADTQYF.